The rows below give T cell receptor beta chains drawn from one sample of a study of T-cell reconstitution after alpha-beta-depleted transplantation in children. TCRdb re-called the PCR reads through MiXCR, storing one row per CDR3 protein. The sample consists of about 830,000 distinct CDR3 sequences, approximately 15% of them appearing once. Material: PBMCs, mostly from graft donor cells, obtained 360 days after TCRalphabeta/CD19-depleted stem cell transplant. These receptor sequences come from a male patient younger than 18 who had a stem cell transplant for acute lymphoblastic leukemia, so the T cells may come from the graft donor. CDR3s include the opening cysteine and the closing phenylalanine or tryptophan. A D gene is named only where the DNA matches it firmly. Clone size is shown for a subset of rows, as once, few, many or a class of expanded clone.

V,size,J,D,DNA,CDR3
TRBV28,-,TRBJ2-7,TRBD1,TGTGCCACCGCCCGGGACAGGGGCGAGCAGTACTTC,CATARDRGEQYF
TRBV9,few,TRBJ2-7,-,TGTGCCAGCAGCGTTTCTCCGGGACCAAGCTACGAGCAGTACTTC,CASSVSPGPSYEQYF
TRBV5-1,-,TRBJ2-7,-,TGCGCCAGCAGCTTGGACAGCGCCAGCTCCTACGAGCAGTACTTC,CASSLDSASSYEQYF
TRBV4-1,-,TRBJ2-7,-,TGCGCCAGCAGCCTGACAGGAAAGGGCTACGAGCAGTACTTC,CASSLTGKGYEQYF
TRBV5-1,once,TRBJ2-7,TRBD1,TGCGCCAGCAGCCCACAGGGGGCGCGGGAGCAGTACTTC,CASSPQGAREQYF
TRBV6-2/TRBV6-3,-,TRBJ2-4,TRBD2,TGTGCCAGCAGACACCAGGGACTAGCGGGGACCAAAAACATTCAGTACTTC,CASRHQGLAGTKNIQYF
TRBV5-1,-,TRBJ2-1,-,TGCGCCAGCAACCCACTAGAGGATTCCTACAATGAGCAGTTCTTC,CASNPLEDSYNEQFF
TRBV5-1,few,TRBJ2-1,TRBD2,TGCGCCAGCAGCTTGGACGCAAAACCGGGAGGGGCGGGGTGGCAGTTCTTC,CASSLDAKPGGAGWQFF
TRBV27,few,TRBJ2-1,TRBD2,TGTGCCAGCACCTTTGGGGGGGACGTCAATGAGCAGTTCTTC,CASTFGGDVNEQFF
TRBV20-1,few,TRBJ2-4,-,TGCAGTGCTCCCAGGGATTTAGCCAAAAACATTCAGTACTTC,CSAPRDLAKNIQYF
TRBV4-2,-,TRBJ2-1,TRBD1,TGTGCCAGCAGCCAAGAAGGACAGGCGACCTACAATGAGCAGTTCTTC,CASSQEGQATYNEQFF
TRBV10-3,few,TRBJ2-1,TRBD2,TGTGCCATCAGTGACCCTACGGGACTATCCTACAATGAGCAGTTCTTC,CAISDPTGLSYNEQFF
TRBV9,many,TRBJ2-3,TRBD2,TGTGCCAGCAGCGGGACTAGCGGGAGGTCATCAGATACGCAGTATTTT,CASSGTSGRSSDTQYF
TRBV4-1,many,TRBJ1-6,-,TGCGCCAGCAGACCTGTGGACACCGTCAATTCACCCCTCCACTTT,CASRPVDTVNSPLHF
TRBV5-1,-,TRBJ2-5,TRBD2,TGCGCCAGCAGCTTCGAGACTAGCCGCCAAGAGACCCAGTACTTC,CASSFETSRQETQYF
TRBV12-3/TRBV12-4,few,TRBJ2-7,-,TGTGCCAGCAGTTTAGGGCGACAGTACTTTTTCTACGAGCAGTACTTC,CASSLGRQYFFYEQYF
TRBV27,few,TRBJ2-5,-,TGTGCCAGCAGTTTACTTTTTCAAGAGACCCAGTACTTC,CASSLLFQETQYF
TRBV5-6,few,TRBJ2-7,-,TGTGCCAGCAGCTTGGTGGGTTCCCTTACCTACGAGCAGTACTTC,CASSLVGSLTYEQYF
TRBV28,many,TRBJ1-4,-,TGTGCCAGCAGTTTGCGCTTCGTAAGCAGTGAAAAACTGTTTTTT,CASSLRFVSSEKLFF
TRBV11-2,-,TRBJ1-4,-,TGTGCCAGCAGCCCCTCCTCAGGCCCGAAGGGAAAACTGTTTTTT,CASSPSSGPKGKLFF
TRBV7-6,few,TRBJ1-3,-,TGTGCCAGCAGCCTAATAAAGGGTTTGGGAAACACCATATATTTT,CASSLIKGLGNTIYF
TRBV27,many,TRBJ2-7,TRBD1,TGTGCCAGCAGTCCAAACAGGGGCCATTTCTACGAGCAGTACTTC,CASSPNRGHFYEQYF
TRBV12-3/TRBV12-4,-,TRBJ2-2,-,TGTGCCAGCAGTTTAGACAAAGAGACCGGGGAGCTGTTTTTT,CASSLDKETGELFF
TRBV5-1,-,TRBJ2-1,-,TGCGCCAGCAGCTTGGGAGGTATCCTGAACTACAATGAGCAGTTCTTC,CASSLGGILNYNEQFF
TRBV5-1,many,TRBJ2-7,TRBD2,TGTGCCAGCAGCTTAACTAGCGGGGGATACGAGCAGTACTTC,CASSLTSGGYEQYF
TRBV7-9,-,TRBJ2-7,TRBD2,TGTGCCAGCAGCTTGGCCGGGACTAGAATCCACGAGCAGTACTTC,CASSLAGTRIHEQYF
TRBV7-6,many,TRBJ2-3,-,TGTGCCAGCAGCCCACGGGAGCTCAGCACAGATACGCAGTATTTT,CASSPRELSTDTQYF
TRBV4-2,few,TRBJ2-2,TRBD2,TGTGCCAGCAGCCAAGGAAGGAGCGGGAGGAGTTTGACCGGGGAGCTGTTTTTT,CASSQGRSGRSLTGELFF
TRBV11-2,few,TRBJ2-7,TRBD2,TGTGCCAGCAGCATTGACACCTTATGGACTAGCATCTACGAGCAGTACTTC,CASSIDTLWTSIYEQYF
TRBV6-5,few,TRBJ1-4,-,TGTGCCAGCAGTTACCGCCGGACTACAACTAATGAAAAACTGTTTTTT,CASSYRRTTTNEKLFF
TRBV12-3/TRBV12-4,-,TRBJ2-2,TRBD2,TGTACCAGCAGTCCCCGGACTAGCGGGGAGTCCGGGGAGCTGTTTTTT,CTSSPRTSGESGELFF
TRBV5-6,few,TRBJ1-4,-,TGTGCCAGCAGCCGTCTGGGTAATGAAAAACTGTTTTTT,CASSRLGNEKLFF
TRBV5-1,-,TRBJ2-7,TRBD2,TGCGCCAGCAGCCCGGGGGACCGGGAGGGCCGATACGAGCAGTACTTC,CASSPGDREGRYEQYF
TRBV10-3,-,TRBJ1-3,-,TGTGCCATCAGTGAAGCAGGGACCCTTGGAAACACCATATATTTT,CAISEAGTLGNTIYF
TRBV4-1,-,TRBJ2-7,TRBD2,TGCGCCAGCAGCCAAATACTAGCGAAGAACGACGAGCAGTACTTC,CASSQILAKNDEQYF
TRBV12-5,few,TRBJ1-1,-,TGTGCTAGTGGTTTCAGCAACACTGAAGCTTTCTTT,CASGFSNTEAFF
TRBV12-3/TRBV12-4,-,TRBJ2-3,TRBD2,TGTGCCAGCACCCCTGGCGGGAGGGTCCCAGATACGCAGTATTTT,CASTPGGRVPDTQYF
TRBV29-1,many,TRBJ1-2,-,TGCAGCGTTGCCTTTGGGAATTATGGCTACACCTTC,CSVAFGNYGYTF
TRBV7-3,once,TRBJ2-5,TRBD1,TGTGCCAGCAGCGACGGACAGGGGGCGTGGGAGACCCAGTACTTC,CASSDGQGAWETQYF
TRBV29-1,many,TRBJ1-4,-,TGCAGCGTTGGCGGTAGGGCTGAAAAACTGTTTTTT,CSVGGRAEKLFF
TRBV7-9,few,TRBJ2-1,TRBD2,TGTGCCAGCAGCTTCACCCTAGGGGAGGGCTACAATGAGCAGTTCTTC,CASSFTLGEGYNEQFF
TRBV27,-,TRBJ2-5,-,TGTGCCAGCAGTTTATCTATGGGCGGACAAGAGACCCAGTACTTC,CASSLSMGGQETQYF
TRBV27,few,TRBJ2-7,TRBD2,TGTGCCAGCAGTTCCCGACTAGCGGGCCCCTACGAGCAGTACTTC,CASSSRLAGPYEQYF
TRBV12-5,-,TRBJ1-1,-,TGTGCTAGTGGGCTTACCTCGGGCCGCCTGAGGACTGAAGCTTTCTTT,CASGLTSGRLRTEAFF
TRBV20-1,few,TRBJ2-7,-,TGCAGTGCCCCGGGTATGGCATCCTACGAGCAGTACTTC,CSAPGMASYEQYF
TRBV4-1,few,TRBJ2-5,-,TGCGCCAGCAGCCAAGTGGTGTTGGAGACCCAGTACTTC,CASSQVVLETQYF
TRBV12-3/TRBV12-4,few,TRBJ2-1,-,TGTGCCAGCAACCAAGGGGGTGAGCAGTTCTTC,CASNQGGEQFF
TRBV7-6,few,TRBJ2-1,-,TGTGCCAGCAGCTTAGGGGGAGACCTATTTTACAATGAGCAGTTCTTC,CASSLGGDLFYNEQFF
TRBV7-9,-,TRBJ2-5,-,TGTGCCAGCAGCTTAGCGCAGGGTCGACAAGAGACCCAGTACTTC,CASSLAQGRQETQYF
TRBV12-3/TRBV12-4,few,TRBJ2-3,TRBD2,TGTGCCGGGGGGGCTAGCGGGAGTAGCACAGATACGCAGTATTTT,CAGGASGSSTDTQYF
TRBV29-1,-,TRBJ2-3,TRBD1,TGCAGCGGCCAGGGGGGCACAGATACGCAGTATTTT,CSGQGGTDTQYF
TRBV18,-,TRBJ2-7,-,TGTGCCAGCTCACACCTTCGGGGGAGGGGGCGAAAAGGAGGCTACGAGCAGTACTTC,CASSHLRGRGRKGGYEQYF
TRBV27,-,TRBJ1-2,-,TGTGCCAGCAGTAGCTCCGGGGCACGGTACTCATATGGCTACACCTTC,CASSSSGARYSYGYTF
TRBV5-1,many,TRBJ2-5,-,TGCGCCAGCAGCATTTGGGACGGGGCAGAGACCCAGTACTTC,CASSIWDGAETQYF
TRBV9,-,TRBJ2-1,-,TGTGCCAGCAGCGTAGGGAGGCAACTCCCTCATGAGCAGTTCTTC,CASSVGRQLPHEQFF
TRBV20-1,few,TRBJ1-3,-,TGCAGTGCTAAAAAACAGGGAAACACCATATATTTT,CSAKKQGNTIYF
TRBV9,few,TRBJ2-7,TRBD1,TGTGCCAGCAGCGGCGACAGGGGGTCCTTAAGGAGCTCCTACGAGCAGTACTTC,CASSGDRGSLRSSYEQYF